These T cell receptor beta chains were read from a single sample in a study of T cell responses to AZD1222 COVID-19 vaccine. Only in-frame clones appear in the TCRdb table, and some are missing; sequencing was by immunoSEQ multiplex PCR. In the table there are approximately 100,000 clones, around 84% of which are singletons. This sample comprised peripheral blood, obtained on day 0 of AZD1222 vaccination. These receptors were taken from an adult in good health. Both conserved end residues are part of each CDR3. Fields, in order: J gene, clone size, V gene, D gene, CDR3 protein, CDR3 DNA. D genes are given only for firm matches. Expanded clones get a size class; other rows say once, few or many, or leave the size out.

TRBJ2-1,-,TRBV30,TRBD2,CAWSVLGSGRLGGFF,TGTGCCTGGAGTGTACTGGGTAGCGGGAGATTAGGGGGATTCTTC
TRBJ2-7,few,TRBV7-2,-,CASSLHGSLEQYF,TGTGCCAGCAGCTTACACGGGAGCTTAGAGCAGTACTTC
TRBJ2-5,-,TRBV6-2/TRBV6-3,TRBD2,CASSGLAQETQYF,TGTGCCAGCAGTGGACTAGCCCAAGAGACCCAGTACTTC
TRBJ2-7,-,TRBV6-1,-,CASSEQGGSYEQYF,TGTGCCAGCAGTGAGCAGGGGGGTTCCTACGAGCAGTACTTC
TRBJ2-2,-,TRBV6-5,-,CASSYWESGELFF,TGTGCCAGCAGTTACTGGGAGTCCGGGGAGCTGTTTTTT
TRBJ2-7,once,TRBV7-9,-,CASSSQRPGRVAARYEQYF,TGTGCCAGCAGCTCTCAAAGGCCTGGAAGGGTCGCCGCTCGCTACGAGCAGTACTTC
TRBJ2-1,once,TRBV11-3,-,CASSFDSSYNEQFF,TGTGCCAGCAGCTTTGACAGCTCCTACAATGAGCAGTTCTTC
TRBJ2-1,few,TRBV10-3,TRBD2,CAIGPAGSDNEQFF,TGTGCCATCGGTCCAGCGGGAAGTGACAATGAGCAGTTCTTC
TRBJ1-2,-,TRBV6-2/TRBV6-3,-,CASSLIGGGGYTF,TGTGCCAGCAGCCTTATCGGGGGCGGTGGCTACACCTTC
TRBJ1-1,-,TRBV28,-,CASSFLGGAYAEAFF,TGTGCCAGCAGTTTTTTGGGGGGCGCGTACGCTGAAGCTTTCTTT
TRBJ1-2,-,TRBV7-2,TRBD1,CASTRDRGHGNYGYTF,TGTGCCAGCACCCGGGACAGGGGGCATGGTAACTATGGCTACACCTTC
TRBJ2-3,-,TRBV7-9,TRBD2,CASSPGLAGAIDTQYF,TGTGCCAGCAGCCCCGGACTAGCGGGAGCAATAGATACGCAGTATTTT
TRBJ1-5,-,TRBV19,-,CASSIPRISNQPQHF,TGTGCCAGTAGTATTCCCAGAATAAGCAATCAGCCCCAGCATTTT
TRBJ2-7,-,TRBV29-1,TRBD2,CSVETSGSSYEQYF,TGCAGCGTTGAGACTAGCGGGAGCTCCTACGAGCAGTACTTC
TRBJ1-2,-,TRBV20-1,-,CSALRDYGYTF,TGCAGTGCTCTGAGGGACTATGGCTACACCTTC
TRBJ2-7,-,TRBV20-1,-,CSASREGFSYEQYF,TGCAGTGCTAGTCGCGAGGGCTTCTCCTACGAGCAGTACTTC
TRBJ2-5,-,TRBV6-5,-,CASRDTGVQETQYF,TGTGCCAGCAGAGATACCGGGGTGCAAGAGACCCAGTACTTC
TRBJ2-2,-,TRBV18,-,CASSPRVSTSGTGELFF,TGTGCCAGCTCACCACGGGTTAGCACCTCGGGCACCGGGGAGCTGTTTTTT
TRBJ1-2,-,TRBV27,TRBD1,CASSRDREYGYTF,TGTGCCAGCAGCCGGGACAGGGAATATGGCTACACCTTC
TRBJ1-2,-,TRBV2,-,CASRVPGTWPGYTF,TGTGCCAGCAGGGTACCCGGGACCTGGCCTGGCTACACCTTC
TRBJ2-3,-,TRBV7-3,TRBD2,CASSTTGGRAGDTQYF,TGTGCCAGCAGCACAACTGGCGGGAGGGCCGGAGATACGCAGTATTTT
TRBJ1-1,once,TRBV6-5,-,CASSYSKDVGAGEAFF,TGTGCCAGCAGTTACTCGAAGGATGTAGGGGCTGGTGAAGCTTTCTTT
TRBJ2-2,-,TRBV2,TRBD1,CASGGQVTSGELFF,TGTGCCAGCGGTGGACAGGTGACCAGCGGGGAGCTGTTTTTT
TRBJ1-1,-,TRBV7-3,TRBD1,CASSLAGGGVSNTEAFF,TGTGCCAGCAGCTTAGCAGGGGGCGGCGTCTCCAACACTGAAGCTTTCTTT
TRBJ2-3,-,TRBV7-2,-,CASSLDGSGSTDTQYF,TGTGCCAGCAGCTTAGATGGTAGCGGAAGCACAGATACGCAGTATTTT
TRBJ1-6,-,TRBV6-5,-,CASGLSPLHF,TGTGCCAGCGGGCTTTCACCCCTCCACTTT
TRBJ2-2,-,TRBV6-5,-,CASSWDPGWSGELFF,TGTGCCAGCAGTTGGGACCCCGGGTGGAGCGGGGAGCTGTTTTTT
TRBJ1-1,once,TRBV11-3,TRBD1,CASSLGPTGPEAFF,TGTGCCAGCAGCTTAGGTCCGACAGGGCCTGAAGCTTTCTTT
TRBJ2-3,-,TRBV29-1,-,CSVDRGTDTQYF,TGCAGCGTTGATCGGGGCACAGATACGCAGTATTTT
TRBJ1-2,-,TRBV5-4,TRBD1,CASSGLAGQGANYGYTF,TGTGCCAGCAGCGGGCTGGCGGGACAGGGGGCTAACTATGGCTACACCTTC
TRBJ2-1,-,TRBV24-1,TRBD2,CATSDVGSSGFQYNEQFF,TGTGCCACCAGTGATGTGGGGTCTAGCGGGTTCCAATACAATGAGCAGTTCTTC
TRBJ1-1,-,TRBV20-1,-,CSASLHTEAFF,TGCAGTGCTAGTTTGCACACTGAAGCTTTCTTT
TRBJ2-1,-,TRBV11-3,TRBD2,CASSGRGNEQFF,TGTGCCAGCAGCGGGAGGGGCAATGAGCAGTTCTTC
TRBJ1-1,-,TRBV28,TRBD1,CASSQGQGSKAFF,TGTGCCAGCAGTCAAGGACAGGGAAGTAAAGCTTTCTTT
TRBJ2-2,-,TRBV29-1,-,CSVSPAAGELFF,TGCAGCGTTAGCCCAGCTGCCGGGGAGCTGTTTTTT
TRBJ1-3,-,TRBV19,TRBD1,CASRPQGATGNTIYF,TGTGCCAGTAGGCCACAGGGGGCTACTGGAAACACCATATATTTT
TRBJ2-5,-,TRBV5-1,TRBD2,CASSTRLAGNQETQYF,TGCGCCAGCAGCACCAGACTAGCGGGAAACCAAGAGACCCAGTACTTC
TRBJ2-3,-,TRBV10-3,-,CAISDGYRDTQYF,TGTGCCATCAGTGACGGGTACAGAGATACGCAGTATTTT
TRBJ2-2,once,TRBV7-9,TRBD1,CASSSSGTGGTGELFF,TGTGCCAGCAGCTCCTCCGGGACAGGGGGCACCGGGGAGCTGTTTTTT
TRBJ2-2,-,TRBV9,TRBD2,CAPSGGDRPGGELFF,TGTGCCCCCAGCGGGGGGGACAGACCAGGCGGGGAGCTGTTTTTT
TRBJ2-3,-,TRBV28,TRBD1,CASEGQNYFSTDTQYF,TGTGCCAGCGAGGGACAGAATTATTTTAGCACAGATACGCAGTATTTT
TRBJ1-1,-,TRBV30,-,CAWRAGPNTEAFF,TGTGCCTGGAGGGCAGGGCCGAACACTGAAGCTTTCTTT
TRBJ2-1,-,TRBV3-1/TRBV3-2,-,CASSLRGYNEQFF,TGTGCCAGCAGCTTGAGGGGTTACAATGAGCAGTTCTTC
TRBJ2-7,-,TRBV3-1/TRBV3-2,-,CASSQGSRGFISSYEQYF,TGTGCCAGCAGCCAAGGCTCCCGCGGTTTCATCAGCTCCTACGAGCAGTACTTC
TRBJ2-3,once,TRBV27,TRBD2,CASFGRAGGTDTQYF,TGTGCCAGCTTCGGTCGAGCGGGGGGCACAGATACGCAGTATTTT
TRBJ2-7,-,TRBV4-1,TRBD2,CASSQETSGAYEQYF,TGCGCCAGCAGCCAAGAGACTAGCGGGGCCTACGAGCAGTACTTC
TRBJ2-7,-,TRBV21-1,-,CASSKKERYEQYF,TGTGCCAGCAGCAAAAAGGAGCGCTACGAGCAGTACTTC
TRBJ2-2,-,TRBV29-1,TRBD2,CSAESGGDTGELFF,TGCAGCGCCGAATCCGGGGGGGACACCGGGGAGCTGTTTTTT
TRBJ2-3,-,TRBV11-2,-,CASINSAGSTDTQYF,TGTGCCAGCATCAATAGCGCAGGGTCCACAGATACGCAGTATTTT
TRBJ1-2,-,TRBV9,-,CASSVEGPANYGYTF,TGTGCCAGCAGCGTAGAGGGACCCGCTAACTATGGCTACACCTTC
TRBJ1-1,-,TRBV10-3,-,CAISESPPTEAFF,TGTGCCATCAGTGAATCCCCCCCCACTGAAGCTTTCTTT
TRBJ1-2,-,TRBV7-3,-,CASSSDAGDLGYTF,TGTGCCAGCAGCTCCGACGCAGGGGACCTTGGCTACACCTTC